Sequencing of this TCR beta chain was carried out in a study of OX40 agonist ivuxolimab in advanced cancers. Overall study: The group had a mean age of approximately 60 years, ranged from 23 to 79, and was 80% to 90% male. Partial responses were achieved by three patients, one with hepatocellular carcinoma and two with cutaneous melanoma. People who had prior anti-PD-1, anti-PD-L1 or anti-CTLA-4 therapy could take part, and around 43% had some.

The protocol was immunoSEQ multiplex PCR, while the TCRdb copy is restricted to in-frame clones and leaves out a portion. This table has some 66,000 clones, roughly 87% appearing once. Germline V CDR1 and CDR2: MNHNS, SASEGT. With 2 bases removed from V and 2 bases from J, the gap between germline ends came to 14 bases. The CDR3 contains 16 residues. The receptor's source is an adult with an advanced solid tumor such as melanoma, head and neck, liver or kidney cancer. The sample consisted of CD4+ or CD8+ T cells sorted from blood, taken in a trial of the OX40 agonist ivuxolimab. This chain uses TRBV6-1 with TRBJ2-3, with D perhaps TRBD2 (7 bases). For the CDR3, the DNA is TGTGCCAGCAGTGAATTCGGCGGGGGCTACACAGATACGCAGTATTTT. Translating it yields CASSEFGGGYTDTQYF.